What follows are 7 T cell receptor beta chains derived from one specimen sequenced in a study of shared clonotypes between healthy human individuals. Profiling relied on immunoSEQ multiplex PCR, and the TCRdb table lists in-frame clones only, not all of them. The sample has hundreds of thousands of clones; 80% to 95% are singletons. Naive CD8 cells comprised CD45RO-negative, CCR7-positively selected cells, excluding terminally differentiated effector memory CD45RA+ cells. Sequences were obtained from naive CD8+ T cells sorted from blood. Receptors originate from a man aged 25-45 years in good health.

The chain has TRBV4-1 and TRBJ2-1; 7 bases are a match to TRBD1. Losses at the gene ends were 0 bases for V and 9 bases for J; bases not matched to a gene: 11. This CDR3 region has 16 residues. Germline CDR1 is MGHRA and CDR2 is YSYEKL. In DNA, the CDR3 is TGCGCCAGCAGCCAAGATCAATACGAGGGGGCGGCTGAGCAGTTCTTC. It translates to CASSQDQYEGAAEQFF.

CDR3 sequence: CASSPRQGKNEQFF. DNA of the CDR3: TGTGCCAGCAGTCCTAGGCAGGGAAAGAATGAGCAGTTCTTC. The V and J genes are TRBV11-3 and TRBJ2-1; the D gene is possibly TRBD1 (5 bases). Trimming took 6 bases from V and 7 from J, leaving 16 bases between them. Germline V gene sequence: CDR1 SGHNT, CDR2 YENEEA. The CDR3 runs 14 residues.

The chain employs TRBV29-1 and TRBJ2-1; the D is unclear. V gave up 1 base and J gave up 4 bases, with 11 bases separating them. CDR1 is SQVTM, CDR2 ANQGSEA, per germline. CDR3 length equals 14 residues. CDR3 nucleotide sequence: TGCAGCGTTGAAGGGACCACAACTTACAATGAGCAGTTCTTC. It translates to CSVEGTTTYNEQFF.

The chain couples TRBV15 to TRBJ1-4; D unresolved. Germline V gene sequence: CDR1 LNHNV, CDR2 YYDKDF (reference sequence). V was clipped by 8 bases and J by 4 bases, with 11 bases between them. The CDR3 length is 13 residues. Written as DNA, the CDR3 is TGTGCCACCGGGCAGGCCATTAATGAAAAACTGTTTTTT. This sequence encodes CATGQAINEKLFF. The whole variable domain, remainder taken from reference TRBV15 and TRBJ1-4, is DAMVIQNPRYQVTQFGKPVTLSCSQTLNHNVMYWYQQKSSQAPKLLFHYYDKDFNNEADTPDNFQSRRPNTSFCFLDIRSPGLGDTAMYLCATGQAINEKLFFGSGTQLSVL.

In its sample, this clone was seen a few times. The chain has TRBV13 and TRBJ1-1; possibly TRBD1 for D (5 bases). The CDR3 length is 15 residues. The germline V gene encodes CDR1 PRHDT and CDR2 FYEKMQ (reference sequence). V shed 2 bases and J shed 1 base, with 11 bases lying between them. CDR3 residues: CASSLPRDGNTEAFF. The CDR3 region has the DNA TGTGCCAGCAGCTTACCAAGGGACGGGAACACTGAAGCTTTCTTT.

The chain uses TRBV14 and TRBJ2-7; D possibly corresponds to TRBD2 (7 bases). CDR3 length equals 17 residues. CDR1 and CDR2 (germline): SGHDN, FVKESK. V lost 4 bases, J lost 2 bases, and 21 bases lay in between. In nucleotides, the CDR3 is TGTGCCAGCAGCCTTTCGGGGACACTAGCGTTAACCTACGAGCAGTACTTC. The encoded protein is CASSLSGTLALTYEQYF.

The genes are TRBV7-2 and TRBJ1-1; possible D gene TRBD1, 5 bases. The V end lost 3 bases, the J end lost 3 bases, and 8 bases lay between the germline ends. Germline V lookup: CDR1 SGHTA, CDR2 FQGNSA. CDR3 length equals 13 residues. CDR3 sequence reads: CASSLDIYTEAFF. The CDR3 DNA sequence: TGTGCCAGCAGCTTGGACATTTACACTGAAGCTTTCTTT.